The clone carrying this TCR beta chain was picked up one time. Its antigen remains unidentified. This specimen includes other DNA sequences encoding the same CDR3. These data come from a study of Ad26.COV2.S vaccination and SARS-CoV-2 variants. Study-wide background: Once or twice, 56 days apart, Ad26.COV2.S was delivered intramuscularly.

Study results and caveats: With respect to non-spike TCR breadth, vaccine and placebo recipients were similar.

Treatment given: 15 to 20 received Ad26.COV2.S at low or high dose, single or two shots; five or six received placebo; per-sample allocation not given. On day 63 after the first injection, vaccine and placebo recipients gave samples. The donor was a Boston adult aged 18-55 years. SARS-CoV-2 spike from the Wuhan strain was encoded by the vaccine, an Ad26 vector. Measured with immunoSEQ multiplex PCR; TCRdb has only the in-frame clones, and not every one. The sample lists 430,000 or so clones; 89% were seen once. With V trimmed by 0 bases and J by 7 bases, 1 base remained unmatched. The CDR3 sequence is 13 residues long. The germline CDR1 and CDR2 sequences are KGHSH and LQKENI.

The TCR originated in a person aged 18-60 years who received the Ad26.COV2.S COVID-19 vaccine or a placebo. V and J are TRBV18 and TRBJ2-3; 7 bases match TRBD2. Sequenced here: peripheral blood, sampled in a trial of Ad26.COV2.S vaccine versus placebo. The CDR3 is CASSPPGGNTQYF. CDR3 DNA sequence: TGTGCCAGCTCACCACCCGGGGGGAATACGCAGTATTTT.